This T cell receptor beta chain came from a study of early T cells in non-severe SARS-CoV-2 infection. Study overall: RNA in bulk from unsorted whole blood was sequenced, and chains were unpaired.

Unique molecular identifier tags were affixed to discrete cDNA molecules. TCRdb itself ran the 5' RACE reads through MiXCR, one entry per CDR3 protein. Seen here are about 80,000 distinct CDR3 sequences, less than 5.5% observed once, and the top ten hold under 8%. About this clonotype: Its antigen is unknown.

Overall study results and limits: VDJdb-based annotation leaned toward anti-spike CD8 responses and missed private and CD4 specificities.

Trimming took off 6 bases at V and 9 bases at J, with 15 bases between the two ends. Germline loops: CDR1 DFQATT, CDR2 SNEGSKA (reference sequence). This CDR3 spans 12 amino acids. The rearrangement joins TRBV20-1 to TRBJ2-1; no reliable D call. This TCR derives from an adult who was a healthcare worker with PCR-confirmed SARS-CoV-2 infection or an uninfected control (not recorded which). The sample here was whole blood, taken at baseline. CDR3 nucleotide sequence: TGCAGTGCCATCCCCCGAGTAAGTGAGCAGTTCTTC. Its protein is CSAIPRVSEQFF.